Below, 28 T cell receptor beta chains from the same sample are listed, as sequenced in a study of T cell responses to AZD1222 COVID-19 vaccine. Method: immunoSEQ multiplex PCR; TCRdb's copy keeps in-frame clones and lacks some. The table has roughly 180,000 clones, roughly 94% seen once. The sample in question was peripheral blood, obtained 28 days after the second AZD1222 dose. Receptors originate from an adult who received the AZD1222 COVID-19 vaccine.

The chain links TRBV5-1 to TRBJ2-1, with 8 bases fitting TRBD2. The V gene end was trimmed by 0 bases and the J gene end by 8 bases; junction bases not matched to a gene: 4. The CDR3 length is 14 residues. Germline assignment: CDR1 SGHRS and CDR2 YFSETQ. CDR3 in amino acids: CASSLAGGPDEQFF. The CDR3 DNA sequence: TGCGCCAGCAGCTTGGCGGGGGGGCCCGATGAGCAGTTCTTC.

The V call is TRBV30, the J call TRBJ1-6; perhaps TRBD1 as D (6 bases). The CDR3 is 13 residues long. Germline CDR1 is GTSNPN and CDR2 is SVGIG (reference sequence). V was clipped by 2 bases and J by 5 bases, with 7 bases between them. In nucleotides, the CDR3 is TGTGCCTGGAGTTGGGACAATAATTCACCCCTCCACTTT. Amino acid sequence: CAWSWDNNSPLHF.

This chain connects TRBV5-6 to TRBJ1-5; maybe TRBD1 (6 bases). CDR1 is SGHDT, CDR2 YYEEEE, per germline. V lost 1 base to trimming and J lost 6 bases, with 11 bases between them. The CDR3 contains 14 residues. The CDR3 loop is CASSLRGGGQPQHF. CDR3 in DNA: TGTGCCAGCAGCTTGAGAGGGGGAGGTCAGCCCCAGCATTTT.

This CDR3 is CASSRRGQDPWGTEAFF. CDR3 DNA: TGTGCCAGCAGTCGCCGGGGGCAGGACCCCTGGGGCACTGAAGCTTTCTTT. This chain joins TRBV4-2 and TRBJ1-1; possible D gene TRBD1, 6 bases. Between the trimmed V and J ends, which lost 6 bases and 4 bases, there was a span of 24 bases. This CDR3 contains 17 residues. CDR1 and CDR2 from the germline V gene are LGHNA and YNFKEQ.

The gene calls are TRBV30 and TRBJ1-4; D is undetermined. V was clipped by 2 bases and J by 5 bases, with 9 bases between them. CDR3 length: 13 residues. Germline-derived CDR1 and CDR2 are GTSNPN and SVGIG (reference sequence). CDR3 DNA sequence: TGTGCCTGGAGTCAAAGCAGAAATGAAAAACTGTTTTTT. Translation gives CAWSQSRNEKLFF.

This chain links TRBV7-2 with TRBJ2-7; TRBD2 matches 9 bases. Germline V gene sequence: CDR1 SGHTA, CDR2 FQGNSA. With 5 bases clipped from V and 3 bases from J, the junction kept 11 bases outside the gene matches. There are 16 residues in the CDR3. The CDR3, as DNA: TGTGCCAGCAGCGGATCTCTAGCGGGGAACCGCTACGAGCAGTACTTC. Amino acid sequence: CASSGSLAGNRYEQYF.

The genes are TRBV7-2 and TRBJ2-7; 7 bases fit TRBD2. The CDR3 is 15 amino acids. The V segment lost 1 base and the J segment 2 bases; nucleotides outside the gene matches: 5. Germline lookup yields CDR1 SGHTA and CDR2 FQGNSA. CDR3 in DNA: TGTGCCAGCAGCTTAGGGTTAGCGGGTCCCTACGAGCAGTACTTC. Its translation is CASSLGLAGPYEQYF.

CDR3 region: CASSEVQGANQPQHF. CDR3 nucleotides: TGTGCCAGCAGTGAAGTACAGGGGGCCAATCAGCCCCAGCATTTT. The chain carries TRBV2 and TRBJ1-5; 9 bases line up with TRBD1. V gave up 1 base and J gave up 3 bases; unmatched junction bases: 1. This CDR3 comprises 15 residues. Per germline, CDR1 SNHLY and CDR2 FYNNEI. Together with reference TRBV2 and TRBJ1-5, the CDR3 gives the full variable domain: EPEVTQTPSHQVTQMGQEVILRCVPISNHLYFYWYRQILGQKVEFLVSFYNNEISEKSEIFDDQFSVERPDGSNFTLKIRSTKLEDSAMYFCASSEVQGANQPQHFGDGTRLSIL.

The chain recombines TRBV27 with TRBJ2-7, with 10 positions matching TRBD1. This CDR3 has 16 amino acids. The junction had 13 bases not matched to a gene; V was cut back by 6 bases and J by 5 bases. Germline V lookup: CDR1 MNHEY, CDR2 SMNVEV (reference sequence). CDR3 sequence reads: CASSPRVGTGVHEQYF. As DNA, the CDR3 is TGTGCCAGCAGCCCAAGGGTGGGGACAGGGGTCCACGAGCAGTACTTC.

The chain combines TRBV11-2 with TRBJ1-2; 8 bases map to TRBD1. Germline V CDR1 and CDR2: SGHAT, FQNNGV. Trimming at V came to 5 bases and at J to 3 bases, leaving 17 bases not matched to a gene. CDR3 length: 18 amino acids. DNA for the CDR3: TGTGCCAGCAGCACACTCCGGGACAGGCCTCGCGAGGACTATGGCTACACCTTC. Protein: CASSTLRDRPREDYGYTF.

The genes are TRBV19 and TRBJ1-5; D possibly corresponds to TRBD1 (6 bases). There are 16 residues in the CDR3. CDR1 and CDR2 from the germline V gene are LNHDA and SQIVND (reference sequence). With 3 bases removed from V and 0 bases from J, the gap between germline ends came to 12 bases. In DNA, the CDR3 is TGTGCCAGTAGTATCCGGACAGCTTATAGCAATCAGCCCCAGCATTTT. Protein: CASSIRTAYSNQPQHF.

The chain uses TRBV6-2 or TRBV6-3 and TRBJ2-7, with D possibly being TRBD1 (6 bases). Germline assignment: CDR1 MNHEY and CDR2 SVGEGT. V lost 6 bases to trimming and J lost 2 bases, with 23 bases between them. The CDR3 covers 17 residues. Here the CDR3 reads CASSPTTPDRPPYEQYF. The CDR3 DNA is TGTGCCAGCAGCCCCACGACACCGGACAGACCCCCCTACGAGCAGTACTTC.

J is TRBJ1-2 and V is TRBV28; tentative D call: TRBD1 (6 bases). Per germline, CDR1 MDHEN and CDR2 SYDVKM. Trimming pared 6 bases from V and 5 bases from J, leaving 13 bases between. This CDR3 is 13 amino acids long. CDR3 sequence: CASSSGGKYGYTF. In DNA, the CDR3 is TGTGCCAGCAGCTCGGGGGGCAAATATGGCTACACCTTC.

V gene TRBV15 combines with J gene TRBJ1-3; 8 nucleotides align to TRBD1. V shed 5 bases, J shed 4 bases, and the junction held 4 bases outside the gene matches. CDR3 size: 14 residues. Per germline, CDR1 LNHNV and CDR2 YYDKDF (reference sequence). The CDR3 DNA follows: TGTGCCACCAGCGCCGACAGGGGAGGAAACACCATATATTTT. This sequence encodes CATSADRGGNTIYF. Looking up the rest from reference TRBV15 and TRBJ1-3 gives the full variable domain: DAMVIQNPRYQVTQFGKPVTLSCSQTLNHNVMYWYQQKSSQAPKLLFHYYDKDFNNEADTPDNFQSRRPNTSFCFLDIRSPGLGDTAMYLCATSADRGGNTIYFGEGSWLTVV.

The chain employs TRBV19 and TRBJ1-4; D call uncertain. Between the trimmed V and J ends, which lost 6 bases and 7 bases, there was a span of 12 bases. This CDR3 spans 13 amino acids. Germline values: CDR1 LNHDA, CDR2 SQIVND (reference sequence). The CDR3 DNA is TGTGCCAGTAGCTCAGGTAGCGGTGAAAAACTGTTTTTT. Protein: CASSSGSGEKLFF.

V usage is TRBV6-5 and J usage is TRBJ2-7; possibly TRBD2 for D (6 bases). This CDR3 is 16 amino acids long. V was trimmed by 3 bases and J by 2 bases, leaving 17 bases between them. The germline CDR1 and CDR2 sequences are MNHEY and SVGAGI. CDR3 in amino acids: CASSYKHGSATYEQYF. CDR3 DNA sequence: TGTGCCAGCAGTTATAAGCACGGGAGTGCCACCTACGAGCAGTACTTC.

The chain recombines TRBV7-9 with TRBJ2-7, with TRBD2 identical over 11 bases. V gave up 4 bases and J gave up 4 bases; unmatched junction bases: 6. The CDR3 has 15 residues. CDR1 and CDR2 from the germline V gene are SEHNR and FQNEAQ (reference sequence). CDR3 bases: TGTGCCAGCAGCTCGAGGACTAGCGGGTCATACGAGCAGTACTTC. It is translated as CASSSRTSGSYEQYF.

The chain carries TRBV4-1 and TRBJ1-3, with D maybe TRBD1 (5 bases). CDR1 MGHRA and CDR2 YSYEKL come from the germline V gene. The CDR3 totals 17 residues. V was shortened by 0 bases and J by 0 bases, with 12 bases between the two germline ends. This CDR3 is CASSQELGQVSGNTIYF. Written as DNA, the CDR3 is TGCGCCAGCAGCCAAGAATTGGGGCAGGTCTCTGGAAACACCATATATTTT.

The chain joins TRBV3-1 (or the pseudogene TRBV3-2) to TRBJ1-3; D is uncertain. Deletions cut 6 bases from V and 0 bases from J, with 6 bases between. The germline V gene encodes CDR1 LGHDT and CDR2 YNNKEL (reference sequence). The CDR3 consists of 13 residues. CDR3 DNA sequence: TGTGCCAGCAGGTGGCTCTCTGGAAACACCATATATTTT. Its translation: CASRWLSGNTIYF.

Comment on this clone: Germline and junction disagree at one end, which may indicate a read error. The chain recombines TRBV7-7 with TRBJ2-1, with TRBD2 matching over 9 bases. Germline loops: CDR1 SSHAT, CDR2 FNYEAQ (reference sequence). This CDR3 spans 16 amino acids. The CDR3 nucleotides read TGTGCTAGCAGCTTAGGACTTAGCGGGGGCGGGGATGAGCAGTTCTTC. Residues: CASSLGLSGGGDEQFF.

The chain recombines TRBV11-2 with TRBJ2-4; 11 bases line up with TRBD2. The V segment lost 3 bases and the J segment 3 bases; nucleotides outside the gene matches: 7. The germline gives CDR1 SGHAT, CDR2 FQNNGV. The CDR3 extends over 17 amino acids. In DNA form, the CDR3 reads TGTGCCAGCAGCTTCTTAGCGGGAGGGCCTGGCAAAAACATTCAGTACTTC. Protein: CASSFLAGGPGKNIQYF.

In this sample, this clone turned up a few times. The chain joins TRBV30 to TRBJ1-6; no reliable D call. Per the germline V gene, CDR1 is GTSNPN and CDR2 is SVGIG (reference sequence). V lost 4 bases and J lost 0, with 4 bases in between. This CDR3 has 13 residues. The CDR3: CAWTSSYNSPLHF. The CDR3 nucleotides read TGTGCCTGGACTAGCTCCTATAATTCACCCCTCCACTTT.

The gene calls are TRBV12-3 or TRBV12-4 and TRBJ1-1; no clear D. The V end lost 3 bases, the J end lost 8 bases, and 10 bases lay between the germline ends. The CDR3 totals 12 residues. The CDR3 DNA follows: TGTGCCAGCAGTTTCCGGCCTTTGGAAGCTTTCTTT. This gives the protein CASSFRPLEAFF.

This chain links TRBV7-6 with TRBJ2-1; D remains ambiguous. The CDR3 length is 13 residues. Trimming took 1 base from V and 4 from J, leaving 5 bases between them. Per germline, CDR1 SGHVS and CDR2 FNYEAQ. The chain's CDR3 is CASSLDTYNEQFF. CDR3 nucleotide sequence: TGTGCCAGCAGCTTAGACACGTACAATGAGCAGTTCTTC.

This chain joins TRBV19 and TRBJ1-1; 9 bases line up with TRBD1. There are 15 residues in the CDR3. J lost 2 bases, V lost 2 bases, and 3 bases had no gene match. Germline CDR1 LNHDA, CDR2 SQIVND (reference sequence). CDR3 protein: CASSIWGQGNTEAFF. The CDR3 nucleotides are TGTGCCAGTAGTATATGGGGACAGGGCAACACTGAAGCTTTCTTT. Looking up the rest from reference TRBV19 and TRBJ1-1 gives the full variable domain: DGGITQSPKYLFRKEGQNVTLSCEQNLNHDAMYWYRQDPGQGLRLIYYSQIVNDFQKGDIAEGYSVSREKKESFPLTVTSAQKNPTAFYLCASSIWGQGNTEAFFGQGTRLTVV.

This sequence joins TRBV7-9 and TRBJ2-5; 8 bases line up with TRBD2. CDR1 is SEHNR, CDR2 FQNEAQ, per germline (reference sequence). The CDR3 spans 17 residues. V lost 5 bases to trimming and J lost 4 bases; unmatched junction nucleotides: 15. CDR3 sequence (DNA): TGTGCCAGCAGCGCCCTGAGTGGACTAGCAGAACGAGAGACCCAGTACTTC. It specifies CASSALSGLAERETQYF.

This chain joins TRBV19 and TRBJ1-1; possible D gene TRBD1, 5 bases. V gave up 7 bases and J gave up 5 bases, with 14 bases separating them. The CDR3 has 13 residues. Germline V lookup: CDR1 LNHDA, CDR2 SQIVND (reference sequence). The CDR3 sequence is CASNGGGWTEAFF. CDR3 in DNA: TGTGCCAGTAACGGGGGAGGTTGGACTGAAGCTTTCTTT.

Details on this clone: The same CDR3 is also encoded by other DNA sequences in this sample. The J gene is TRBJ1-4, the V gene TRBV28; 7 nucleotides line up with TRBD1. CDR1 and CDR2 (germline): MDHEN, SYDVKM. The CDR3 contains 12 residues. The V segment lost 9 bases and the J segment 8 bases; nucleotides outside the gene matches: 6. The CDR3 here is CASSQGKEKLFF. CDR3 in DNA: TGTGCCAGTTCACAGGGGAAGGAAAAACTGTTTTTT.